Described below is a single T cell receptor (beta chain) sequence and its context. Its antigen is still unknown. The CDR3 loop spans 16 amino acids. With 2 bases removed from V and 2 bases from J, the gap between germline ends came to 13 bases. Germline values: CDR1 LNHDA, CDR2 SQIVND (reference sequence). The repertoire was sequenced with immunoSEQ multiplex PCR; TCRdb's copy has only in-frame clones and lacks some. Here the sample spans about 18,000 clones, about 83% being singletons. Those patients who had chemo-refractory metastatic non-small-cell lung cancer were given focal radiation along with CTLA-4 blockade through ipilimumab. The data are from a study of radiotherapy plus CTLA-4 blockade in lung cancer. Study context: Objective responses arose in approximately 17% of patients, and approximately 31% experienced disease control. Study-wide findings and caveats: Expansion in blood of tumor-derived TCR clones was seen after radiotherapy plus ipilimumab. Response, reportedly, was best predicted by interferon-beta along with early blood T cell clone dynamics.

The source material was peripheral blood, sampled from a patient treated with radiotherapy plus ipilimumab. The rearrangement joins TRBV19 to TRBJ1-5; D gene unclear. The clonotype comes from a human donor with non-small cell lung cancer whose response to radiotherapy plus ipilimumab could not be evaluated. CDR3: CASSIRGGVGNQPQHF. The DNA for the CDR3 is TGTGCCAGTAGTATACGGGGTGGTGTTGGCAATCAGCCCCAGCATTTT.